Listed below are T cell receptor beta chains from one sample, sequenced in a study of regulatory T cells in long-lasting Graves disease. TCRdb processed the multiplex PCR reads anew with MiXCR; each CDR3 protein has one entry. The sample carries about 660,000 distinct CDR3 sequences, approximately 29% recorded once. Sequencing used peripheral blood mononuclear cells (PBMCs), obtained when the disease was refractory, from a patient treated with antithyroid drugs. The receptors here all came from a female donor with Graves disease. Each CDR3 is given with its conserved first and last residue. Each record gives: CDR3 length, D gene, J gene, clone size, V gene, CDR3 protein, CDR3 DNA. The D gene is left open where the match is weak. Only some rows state a clone size, as once, few, many or a class for expanded clones.

length: 16
D: TRBD1
J: TRBJ1-1
size: NA
V: TRBV28
CDR3: CASSYRQGVRDTEAFF
DNA: TGTGCCAGCAGTTATCGACAGGGCGTAAGGGACACTGAAGCTTTCTTT

length: 16
D: NA
J: TRBJ2-4
size: NA
V: TRBV4-1
CDR3: CASSQELSVAKNIQYF
DNA: TGCGCCAGCAGCCAAGAGCTCAGCGTAGCCAAAAACATTCAGTACTTC

length: 13
D: NA
J: TRBJ1-2
size: NA
V: TRBV7-2
CDR3: CASSSRAGYGYTF
DNA: TGTGCCAGCAGCTCGAGGGCCGGCTATGGCTACACCTTC

length: 17
D: NA
J: TRBJ1-2
size: few
V: TRBV12-3/TRBV12-4
CDR3: CASSLVGRVPTRFGYTF
DNA: TGTGCCAGCAGTTTAGTAGGCAGGGTACCCACTAGGTTTGGCTACACCTTC

length: 13
D: NA
J: TRBJ2-7
size: NA
V: TRBV19
CDR3: CASSSWTEYEQYF
DNA: TGTGCTAGTAGTTCCTGGACGGAGTACGAGCAGTACTTC

length: 14
D: TRBD1
J: TRBJ1-2
size: few
V: TRBV19
CDR3: CASSMDRPGGGYTF
DNA: TGTGCCAGTAGTATGGACAGGCCCGGCGGCGGCTACACCTTC

length: 14
D: NA
J: TRBJ1-1
size: many
V: TRBV19
CDR3: CASSSRGPNTEAFF
DNA: TGTGCCAGTAGTTCCAGGGGCCCGAACACTGAAGCTTTCTTT

length: 14
D: NA
J: TRBJ2-2
size: few
V: TRBV9
CDR3: CASSVSGYTGELFF
DNA: TGTGCCAGCAGCGTTAGCGGATACACCGGGGAGCTGTTTTTT

length: 16
D: TRBD2
J: TRBJ2-1
size: NA
V: TRBV11-2
CDR3: CASSKAGESSYNEQFF
DNA: TGTGCCAGCAGCAAAGCGGGAGAGAGCTCCTACAATGAGCAGTTCTTC

length: 15
D: NA
J: TRBJ1-6
size: NA
V: TRBV11-2
CDR3: CASSFEAKGNSPLHF
DNA: TGTGCCAGCAGCTTTGAGGCGAAGGGGAATTCACCCCTCCACTTT

length: 13
D: NA
J: TRBJ2-7
size: NA
V: TRBV29-1
CDR3: CSVTGEGWAEQYF
DNA: TGCAGCGTGACAGGGGAGGGGTGGGCCGAGCAGTACTTC

length: 12
D: NA
J: TRBJ1-2
size: few
V: TRBV6-1
CDR3: CASRGVGDGYTF
DNA: TGTGCCAGCAGAGGGGTGGGAGACGGCTACACCTTC

length: 13
D: NA
J: TRBJ2-7
size: NA
V: TRBV6-2/TRBV6-3
CDR3: CASSPTGAGEQYF
DNA: TGTGCCAGCAGTCCAACAGGAGCTGGCGAGCAGTACTTC

length: 16
D: NA
J: TRBJ1-2
size: NA
V: TRBV11-2
CDR3: CASSLGSRGANYGYTF
DNA: TGTGCCAGCAGCTTAGGCAGTCGGGGGGCGAACTATGGCTACACCTTC

length: 14
D: NA
J: TRBJ1-4
size: NA
V: TRBV5-1
CDR3: CASSWVAREEKLFF
DNA: TGCGCCAGCAGCTGGGTAGCAAGGGAGGAAAAACTGTTTTTT

length: 16
D: TRBD2
J: TRBJ2-2
size: NA
V: TRBV11-2
CDR3: CASIKVAGAYTGELFF
DNA: TGTGCCAGCATTAAAGTAGCGGGAGCGTACACCGGGGAGCTGTTTTTT

length: 15
D: NA
J: TRBJ1-2
size: few
V: TRBV12-3/TRBV12-4
CDR3: CASTLSRGGNYGYTF
DNA: TGTGCCAGCACTCTTAGTAGGGGAGGTAACTATGGCTACACCTTC

length: 16
D: NA
J: TRBJ1-6
size: NA
V: TRBV3-1
CDR3: CASSPTGLGMNSPLHF
DNA: TGTGCCAGCAGCCCCACGGGGCTGGGGATGAATTCACCCCTCCACTTT

length: 12
D: NA
J: TRBJ2-5
size: NA
V: TRBV24-1
CDR3: CATSALGETQYF
DNA: TGTGCCACCAGTGCCCTAGGGGAGACCCAGTACTTC

length: 11
D: NA
J: TRBJ2-7
size: few
V: TRBV6-1
CDR3: CAADEGNEQYF
DNA: TGTGCCGCGGATGAAGGGAACGAGCAGTACTTC